Following are 32 T cell receptor beta chains from one sample sequenced in a study of shared clonotypes between healthy human individuals. The naive CD8 fraction comprised CD45RO-negative cells positively selected for CCR7 and excluded terminally differentiated effector memory CD45RA+ cells. Clones were sequenced by immunoSEQ multiplex PCR, and TCRdb holds only the in-frame ones, with some missing. The sample carries fewer than 800,000 clones, roughly nine tenths recorded once. The sequencing input was naive CD8+ T cells sorted from blood. Receptors originate from a man aged 25-40 years in good health.

The V and J genes are TRBV27 and TRBJ1-5; D might be TRBD1 (5 bases). V lost 5 bases, J lost 3 bases, and 14 bases lay in between. Looked up from germline, CDR1 is MNHEY and CDR2 is SMNVEV (reference sequence). This CDR3 has 15 amino acids. CDR3: CASSPPGTYNQPQHF. CDR3 nucleotide sequence: TGTGCCAGCAGTCCACCTGGGACCTACAATCAGCCCCAGCATTTT.

This clone was recorded once. This chain connects TRBV29-1 to TRBJ2-5; D remains ambiguous. Deletions cut 3 bases from V and 5 bases from J, with 1 base between. Germline assignment: CDR1 SQVTM and CDR2 ANQGSEA. The CDR3 covers 9 residues. CDR3 DNA sequence: TGCAGCGTTGAGGAGACCCAGTACTTC. The encoded protein is CSVEETQYF.

This sequence joins TRBV11-3 and TRBJ1-5; D not resolved. This CDR3 is 14 amino acids long. The V end lost 0 bases, the J end lost 5 bases, and 8 bases lay between the germline ends. From germline, CDR1 is SGHNT and CDR2 YENEEA. CDR3 in amino acids: CASSLEYGYQPQHF. As DNA, the CDR3 is TGTGCCAGCAGCTTAGAATATGGGTATCAGCCCCAGCATTTT.

This clone was picked up one time. The junction departs from the called germline gene at one end, perhaps through a read error. This CDR3 reads CASSEAPTGANDF. CDR3 bases: TGTGCCAGCAGTGAAGCGCCAACAGGGGCCAATGACTTC. The rearrangement uses TRBV6-1 and TRBJ2-4, with 7 bases matching TRBD1. Germline CDR1 and CDR2: MNHNS and SASEGT. This CDR3 region has 13 residues.

V usage is TRBV28 and J usage is TRBJ2-6; D may be TRBD2 (6 bases). The V end was cut by 3 bases, the J end by 0 bases, with 12 bases between. This CDR3 comprises 17 residues. Germline V gene data show CDR1 as MDHEN and CDR2 as SYDVKM. This CDR3 is CASSFLGGSSGANVLTF. In nucleotides, the CDR3 is TGTGCCAGCAGTTTCCTCGGAGGGAGCTCTGGGGCCAACGTCCTGACTTTC.

The chain is built from TRBV15 and TRBJ1-2, with D hard to call. CDR1 is LNHNV, CDR2 YYDKDF, per germline (reference sequence). The CDR3 sequence is 14 residues long. The V gene lost 0 bases and the J gene lost 8 bases, with 13 bases spanning the gap. CDR3 amino acids: CATSRDRDLQGYTF. CDR3 nucleotides: TGTGCCACCAGCAGAGATCGGGATCTTCAGGGCTACACCTTC.

This chain uses TRBV15 with TRBJ1-5; the D is unclear. Germline CDR1 LNHNV, CDR2 YYDKDF (reference sequence). V lost 5 bases, J lost 1 base, and 9 bases lay in between. The CDR3 has 14 residues. DNA for the CDR3: TGTGCCACCAGCTGGACGGGGAGCAATCAGCCCCAGCATTTT. Protein sequence: CATSWTGSNQPQHF.

Details on this clone: Other DNA variants within this sample encode the same CDR3. The rearrangement joins TRBV7-9 to TRBJ2-7, with D possibly called TRBD1 or TRBD2 (5 bases each). CDR1 and CDR2 (germline): SEHNR, FQNEAQ (reference sequence). Trimming removed 7 bases from V and 1 base from J, with 11 bases in between. The CDR3 is 13 residues long. The CDR3 nucleotides are TGTGCCAGCACCTCCGGGGCTTCCTACGAGCAGTACTTC. As protein: CASTSGASYEQYF.

Notes on this clone: This likely comes from a read error, as the CDR3 has no conserved phenylalanine or tryptophan at its end. It is unclear where the CDR3 begins or ends on the DNA, so no DNA is shown, and the CDR3 is as TCRdb lists it. CDR3 region: CASSLGPIS. This rearrangement joins TRBV5-7 to TRBJ2-7. TRBV5-7 is noted as an ORF with a role that remains uncertain. The CDR3 is 9 amino acids in total, end residues counted.

Comment on this clone: This same CDR3 is encoded by further DNA sequences in the sample. The gene calls are TRBV7-2 and TRBJ2-7, with TRBD1 matching over 7 bases. The germline V gene has CDR1 SGHTA and CDR2 FQGNSA. The J segment lost 0 bases and the V segment lost 1 base, leaving 3 bases of the junction unmatched. This CDR3 is built from 15 residues. CDR3 sequence (DNA): TGTGCCAGCAGCTTAGAGGGGGACAGCTCCTACGAGCAGTACTTC. It specifies CASSLEGDSSYEQYF.

J is TRBJ2-7 and V is TRBV4-1; D may match TRBD1 or TRBD2 (5 bases each). CDR3 length: 15 amino acids. Germline loops: CDR1 MGHRA, CDR2 YSYEKL. The germline V and J ends were trimmed by 1 base and 0 bases, with 10 bases remaining between them. This CDR3 reads CASSQGAGSSYEQYF. In DNA, the CDR3 is TGCGCCAGCAGCCAAGGGGCAGGGAGCTCCTACGAGCAGTACTTC.

J is TRBJ2-3 and V is TRBV10-3, with 7 bases aligning to TRBD1. From germline, CDR1 is ENHRY and CDR2 SYGVKD. The V and J ends lost 7 bases and 1 base, in that order; junction bases with no gene match: 14. The CDR3 contains 17 residues. In DNA form, the CDR3 reads TGTGCCATCAACCCGACAGGGACACTCCTCGGCACAGATACGCAGTATTTT. Translated, it gives CAINPTGTLLGTDTQYF.

A single count supports this clone. V and J are TRBV9 and TRBJ2-7, with a tentative D call TRBD1 (5 bases). Germline CDR1 SGDLS, CDR2 YYNGEE. Trimming left V 2 bases short and J 3 bases short, with 15 bases between. This CDR3 is built from 15 residues. The CDR3 bases are TGTGCCAGCAGCGTTGGGGCGGAGCTAATCTACGAGCAGTACTTC. Its protein is CASSVGAELIYEQYF. The variable domain in full, with the rest retrieved from reference TRBV9 and TRBJ2-7, is DSGVTQTPKHLITATGQRVTLRCSPRSGDLSVYWYQQSLDQGLQFLIQYYNGEERAKGNILERFSAQQFPDLHSELNLSSLELGDSALYFCASSVGAELIYEQYFGPGTRLTVT.

This clone was counted once. This sample also contains other DNA sequences that code for the same CDR3. The gene calls are TRBV28 and TRBJ1-3; D gene uncertain. The V and J ends lost 5 bases and 0 bases respectively, with 2 bases between them. CDR1 is MDHEN, CDR2 SYDVKM, per germline. There are 12 residues in the CDR3. CDR3: CASSTSGNTIYF. The DNA of the CDR3 is TGTGCCAGCAGTACCTCTGGAAACACCATATATTTT. The variable domain in full, with the rest retrieved from reference TRBV28 and TRBJ1-3, is DVKVTQSSRYLVKRTGEKVFLECVQDMDHENMFWYRQDPGLGLRLIYFSYDVKMKEKGDIPEGYSVSREKKERFSLILESASTNQTSMYLCASSTSGNTIYFGEGSWLTVV.

V usage is TRBV9 and J usage is TRBJ2-3; 9 positions match TRBD1. The germline CDR1 and CDR2 sequences are SGDLS and YYNGEE. The CDR3 extends over 16 amino acids. V shed 3 bases and J 4 bases; nucleotides not matched to a gene: 9. CDR3 bases: TGTGCCAGCAGCGCTTCGACAGGGGGTGTCGCAGATACGCAGTATTTT. Its translation is CASSASTGGVADTQYF.

This chain links TRBV2 with TRBJ1-5, with D hard to call. The germline V gene has CDR1 SNHLY and CDR2 FYNNEI. Trimming shortened V by 7 bases and J by 4 bases, and 11 bases separated the two germline ends. This CDR3 is built from 13 residues. The CDR3 protein is CASNVGPNQPQHF. CDR3 nucleotides: TGTGCCAGCAATGTCGGCCCAAATCAGCCCCAGCATTTT.

V is TRBV4-2 and J is TRBJ1-1, with TRBD1 as a possible D gene (5 bases). This CDR3 is built from 15 residues. V was pared by 1 base and J by 5 bases, with 14 bases between. Germline assignment: CDR1 LGHNA and CDR2 YNFKEQ. CDR3 in amino acids: CASSQGPGGGTEAFF. The CDR3 nucleotides are TGTGCCAGCAGCCAAGGCCCCGGGGGGGGGACTGAAGCTTTCTTT.

V gene TRBV2 combines with J gene TRBJ2-7, with 10 nucleotides matching TRBD1. The CDR3 loop spans 16 amino acids. V lost 6 bases to trimming and J lost 4 bases; unmatched junction nucleotides: 12. Per germline, CDR1 SNHLY and CDR2 FYNNEI. CDR3 loop: CASSSRTGTGDYEQYF. In DNA, the CDR3 is TGTGCCAGCAGCTCACGTACCGGGACAGGGGATTACGAGCAGTACTTC. The full variable domain, completed using reference TRBV2 and TRBJ2-7, is EPEVTQTPSHQVTQMGQEVILRCVPISNHLYFYWYRQILGQKVEFLVSFYNNEISEKSEIFDDQFSVERPDGSNFTLKIRSTKLEDSAMYFCASSSRTGTGDYEQYFGPGTRLTVT.

The chain is built from TRBV25-1 and TRBJ2-3; a weak D match, TRBD1 (5 bases). This CDR3 contains 15 residues. V dropped 7 bases and J dropped 2 bases, with 16 bases sitting between them. From germline, CDR1 is MGHDK and CDR2 SYGVNS. For the CDR3, the DNA is TGTGCCAGCAATATTGGGGCAGGGAACACAGATACGCAGTATTTT. Encoded protein: CASNIGAGNTDTQYF.

This rearrangement joins TRBV6-5 to TRBJ2-1; no clear D gene. V gave up 3 bases and J gave up 6 bases, with 12 bases separating them. This CDR3 contains 14 residues. From germline, CDR1 is MNHEY and CDR2 SVGAGI. The CDR3 spells CASSYPGHFNEQFF. CDR3 bases: TGTGCCAGCAGTTATCCCGGCCATTTCAATGAGCAGTTCTTC.

This chain connects TRBV6-5 to TRBJ1-5; D gene unclear. CDR1 and CDR2 (germline): MNHEY, SVGAGI. The CDR3 is 13 amino acids. V was clipped by 7 bases and J by 2 bases, with 9 bases between them. CDR3 sequence (DNA): TGTGCCAGCATCGGGTTGGGCAATCAGCCCCAGCATTTT. It is translated as CASIGLGNQPQHF.

On this clone: Other DNA variants within this sample encode the same CDR3. V is TRBV5-4 and J is TRBJ2-3; the D is unclear. The germline V and J ends were trimmed by 3 bases and 3 bases, with 5 bases remaining between them. This CDR3 contains 12 residues. CDR1 SGHNT and CDR2 YYREEE come from the germline V gene (reference sequence). The CDR3 spells CASSSGTDTQYF. In DNA, the CDR3 is TGTGCCAGCAGCTCCGGGACAGATACGCAGTATTTT.

The rearrangement joins TRBV10-1 to TRBJ2-5; the D is unclear. V dropped 2 bases and J dropped 5 bases, with 18 bases sitting between them. The CDR3 loop spans 16 amino acids. Germline V gives CDR1 WNHNN, CDR2 SYGVQD (reference sequence). CDR3 amino acids: CASSEGRVGRWETQYF. The DNA of the CDR3 is TGCGCCAGCAGTGAGGGACGGGTAGGGCGATGGGAGACCCAGTACTTC.

The chain links TRBV2 to TRBJ2-1, with 10 bases matching TRBD1. V trimming: 6 bases; J trimming: 3 bases; junction bases outside the gene matches: 5. This CDR3 region has 15 residues. Germline V gene sequence: CDR1 SNHLY, CDR2 FYNNEI. DNA for the CDR3: TGTGCCAGCAGGGGGACAGGGGCATACTACAATGAGCAGTTCTTC. This codes for CASRGTGAYYNEQFF. The whole variable domain, remainder taken from reference TRBV2 and TRBJ2-1, is EPEVTQTPSHQVTQMGQEVILRCVPISNHLYFYWYRQILGQKVEFLVSFYNNEISEKSEIFDDQFSVERPDGSNFTLKIRSTKLEDSAMYFCASRGTGAYYNEQFFGPGTRLTVL.

J is TRBJ2-7 and V is TRBV7-8; D is ambiguous. V was trimmed by 5 bases and J by 2 bases, leaving 10 bases between them. Germline assignment: CDR1 SGHVS and CDR2 FQNEAQ. The CDR3 extends over 13 amino acids. The CDR3 bases are TGTGCCAGCAGCCAGAGGCCAACCTACGAGCAGTACTTC. This encodes CASSQRPTYEQYF.

J is TRBJ1-1 and V is TRBV5-1; 10 bases align to TRBD1. V lost 0 bases and J lost 5; bases outside the gene matches: 1. The CDR3 is 14 amino acids. Germline CDR1 and CDR2: SGHRS and YFSETQ. The chain's CDR3 is CASSLEGQGTEAFF. The CDR3 DNA sequence: TGCGCCAGCAGCTTGGAGGGACAGGGGACTGAAGCTTTCTTT.

This chain uses TRBV5-1 with TRBJ2-1; 8 bases fit TRBD2. Trimming removed 4 bases from V and 8 bases from J; junction bases left unmatched: 8. Germline CDR1 reads SGHRS; CDR2 reads YFSETQ. The CDR3 has 14 residues. This chain's CDR3 is CASSQVKAGDEQFF. DNA of the CDR3: TGCGCCAGCAGCCAAGTTAAAGCGGGAGATGAGCAGTTCTTC.

V gene TRBV6-6 combines with J gene TRBJ2-5, with D perhaps assigned TRBD1 or TRBD2 (6 bases each). In germline, CDR1 is MNHNY, CDR2 SVGAGI (reference sequence). The CDR3 extends over 15 amino acids. V was pared by 2 bases and J by 4 bases, with 14 bases between. CDR3 sequence (DNA): TGTGCCAGCAGTTACGCGGGAACACAGGGAGAGACCCAGTACTTC. Encoded protein: CASSYAGTQGETQYF.

The V call is TRBV2, the J call TRBJ2-7; TRBD2 is a possible D gene (6 bases). The CDR3 covers 18 residues. Trimming stripped 1 base from V and 0 bases from J, with 19 bases between. CDR1 is SNHLY, CDR2 FYNNEI, per germline. CDR3 bases: TGTGCCAGCAGTGAAGGCGGGGCAGGACACACCACCTCCTACGAGCAGTACTTC. It translates to CASSEGGAGHTTSYEQYF. The full variable domain, in which reference TRBV2 and TRBJ2-7 provide the parts outside the CDR3, is EPEVTQTPSHQVTQMGQEVILRCVPISNHLYFYWYRQILGQKVEFLVSFYNNEISEKSEIFDDQFSVERPDGSNFTLKIRSTKLEDSAMYFCASSEGGAGHTTSYEQYFGPGTRLTVT.

With respect to this clone: The sample has other DNA sequences that encode this CDR3 too. The chain uses TRBV7-9 and TRBJ1-5; D perhaps matches TRBD1 (5 bases). The CDR3 loop spans 14 amino acids. CDR1 is SEHNR and CDR2 is FQNEAQ in the germline V gene (reference sequence). The V end lost 2 bases, the J end lost 2 bases, and 7 bases lay between the germline ends. The CDR3 nucleotides are TGTGCCAGCAGCTTAAAAGGGGGCAATCAGCCCCAGCATTTT. Translation: CASSLKGGNQPQHF.

V and J are TRBV7-9 and TRBJ2-5; D is perhaps TRBD1 or TRBD2 (7 bases each). V was clipped by 8 bases and J by 6 bases, with 25 bases between them. In germline, CDR1 is SEHNR, CDR2 FQNEAQ (reference sequence). This CDR3 region has 16 residues. Here the CDR3 reads CASQEGAGERVQTQYF. The DNA of the CDR3 is TGTGCCAGCCAGGAGGGGGCGGGAGAAAGGGTTCAGACCCAGTACTTC.

J is TRBJ2-1 and V is TRBV7-8, with TRBD2 identical over 8 bases. Per the germline V gene, CDR1 is SGHVS and CDR2 is FQNEAQ. The CDR3 contains 16 residues. J gave up 9 bases and V 5 bases, and 15 bases lay outside the gene matches. CDR3 amino acids: CASSPPGTRAESEQFF. As DNA, the CDR3 is TGTGCCAGCAGCCCCCCGGGGACTAGGGCGGAGTCTGAGCAGTTCTTC.